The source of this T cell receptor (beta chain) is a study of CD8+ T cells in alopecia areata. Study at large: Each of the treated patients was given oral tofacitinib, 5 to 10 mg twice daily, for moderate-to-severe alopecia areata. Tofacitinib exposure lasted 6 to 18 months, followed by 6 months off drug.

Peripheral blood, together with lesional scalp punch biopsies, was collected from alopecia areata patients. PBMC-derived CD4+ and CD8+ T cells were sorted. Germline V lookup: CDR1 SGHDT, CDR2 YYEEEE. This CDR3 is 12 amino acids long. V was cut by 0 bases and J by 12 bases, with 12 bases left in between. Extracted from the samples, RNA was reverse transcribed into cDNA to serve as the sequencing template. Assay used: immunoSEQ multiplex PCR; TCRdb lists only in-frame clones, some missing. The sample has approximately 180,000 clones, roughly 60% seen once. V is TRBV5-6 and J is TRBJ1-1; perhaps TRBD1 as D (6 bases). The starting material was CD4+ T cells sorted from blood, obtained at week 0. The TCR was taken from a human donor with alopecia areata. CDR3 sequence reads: CASSLVQGNPFF. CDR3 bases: TGTGCCAGCAGCTTGGTACAGGGCAATCCTTTCTTT.